This TCR beta chain was observed in a study of blood T cell repertoires in COVID-19 (dated by TCRdb to the early 2020s). A note on the overall study: Samples covering the acute and convalescent phases of COVID-19 were provided by collaborators in the United States, Italy and Spain. The sample metadata nearly always contained a de-identified subject ID, COVID-19 status, age in years and sex. The repertoires were released in a freely available public database intended as a resource for research on the immune response to SARS-CoV-2. The material from the prospective study consisted of cDNA or gDNA derived from T cells, B-cell-depleted T cells, or PBMCs. Subjects who had been exposed to COVID-19, were actively infected with it, or had recovered from it provided the deeply sampled blood TCRbeta repertoires that made up the dataset. Samples came from the ongoing ImmuneRACE study (first 160 participants) plus 1,254 subjects from 6 global collaborators. Where HLA class I and class II types were available, the types were taken from metadata supplied by the sample provider, not from assay-based typing.

Results and caveats for the whole study, not just this receptor: The quantity of clinical and demographic metadata differed by source and by participant and was supplied without curation.

Each collaborating institution followed its own protocols to collect whole blood in K2EDTA tubes. For TCRbeta analysis, collaborator samples were shipped as frozen whole blood, as isolated PBMCs, or as DNA extracted from either sample type. About this clone: Its antigen remains undetermined. No base qualities exist here, and no much larger clone lies one base off it.

Sequences MNHEY (CDR1) and SMNVEV (CDR2) are obtained from the germline V gene (reference sequence). Here V drops 6 bases and J drops 3 bases, and the junction holds 5 bases not matched to any gene. The cysteine opens and the phenylalanine closes a CDR3 of 13 amino acids. The kept DNA is CDR3 alone, 39 bases in frame from the first base. TCRbeta CDR3 regions were amplified from genomic DNA by means of the immunoSEQ Assay, a bias-controlled multiplex PCR. The source study handled its data this way. Within the assay, amplification of reference gene primers was used to estimate how many nucleated cells each sample contained. To quantify the absolute abundance of each unique TCRbeta CDR3 rearrangement, sequence reads were collapsed and filtered. For each sample, productive Simpson clonality was calculated as the square root of Simpson's diversity index across productive rearrangements. TCRdb mirrors the immuneACCESS table, restricted to in-frame sequences. Some clones are absent from its copies; in checked studies, under half trace to an unresolved V gene, and the reason for the others is unknown. D and trimming come from the DNA, and the V and J calls and clone size come from that table. The sample table shows some 80,000 clones, and around 79% are seen once. Approximately 5% of the sample is held by the ten biggest clonotypes.

The rearranged segments are TRBV27 and TRBJ2-7, and 7 junctional nucleotides match TRBD1. Material: peripheral blood. The receptor's source is a woman older than 75 with active or convalescent COVID-19. The base sequence is TGTGCCAGCAGACGACAGGGTTACTACGAGCAGTACTTC. This is translated as CASRRQGYYEQYF.